This TCR beta chain was recovered during a study of T-cell reconstitution after alpha-beta-depleted transplantation in children. General study points: A year had passed since transplant, and T-cell counts and diversity by then came mostly from newly produced T cells.

On this clonotype itself: Antigen unknown.

Unique molecular identifiers featured in how the TCRbeta library was prepared. MiXCR, run by TCRdb on the PCR reads, gives a single entry per CDR3 protein. The sample shows approximately 980,000 distinct CDR3 sequences, roughly 31% of them seen only once. The V end was cut by 4 bases, the J end by 3 bases, with 13 bases between. CDR3 length: 15 residues. Germline CDR1 reads KGHDR; CDR2 reads SFDVKD. The clonotype comes from a boy younger than two who had a stem cell transplant for SCID, so the T cells may come from the graft donor. The sequenced sample was PBMCs, mostly from graft donor cells, obtained 360 days after TCRalphabeta/CD19-depleted stem cell transplant. The rearrangement links TRBV24-1 to TRBJ2-3, with unresolved D. This CDR3 is CATSDLLDLTDTQYF. DNA for the CDR3: TGTGCCACCAGTGACCTTCTCGACCTGACAGATACGCAGTATTTT.